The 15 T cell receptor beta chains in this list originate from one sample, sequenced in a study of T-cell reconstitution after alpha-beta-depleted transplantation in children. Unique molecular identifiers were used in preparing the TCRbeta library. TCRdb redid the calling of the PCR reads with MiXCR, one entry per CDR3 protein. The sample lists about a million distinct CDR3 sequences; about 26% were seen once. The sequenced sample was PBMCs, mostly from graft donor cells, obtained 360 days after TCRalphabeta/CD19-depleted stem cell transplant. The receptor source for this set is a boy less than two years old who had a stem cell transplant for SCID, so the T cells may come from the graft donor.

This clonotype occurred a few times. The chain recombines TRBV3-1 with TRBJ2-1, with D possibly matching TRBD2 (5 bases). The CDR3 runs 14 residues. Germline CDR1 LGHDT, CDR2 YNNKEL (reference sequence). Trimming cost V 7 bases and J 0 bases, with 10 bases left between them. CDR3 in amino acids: CASTRTSSYNEQFF. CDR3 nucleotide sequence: TGTGCCAGCACCCGAACTAGCTCCTACAATGAGCAGTTCTTC.

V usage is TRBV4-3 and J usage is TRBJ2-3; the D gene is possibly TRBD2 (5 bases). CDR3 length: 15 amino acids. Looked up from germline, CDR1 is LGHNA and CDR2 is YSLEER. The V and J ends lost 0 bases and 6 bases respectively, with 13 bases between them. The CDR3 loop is CASSQESRGGDTQYF. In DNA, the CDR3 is TGCGCCAGCAGCCAAGAATCGAGAGGCGGGGATACGCAGTATTTT.

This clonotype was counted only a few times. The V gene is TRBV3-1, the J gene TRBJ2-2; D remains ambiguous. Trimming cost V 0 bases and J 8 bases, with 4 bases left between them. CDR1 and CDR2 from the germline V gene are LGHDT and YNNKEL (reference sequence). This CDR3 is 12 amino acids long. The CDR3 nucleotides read TGTGCCAGCAGCCAAGATATGGGGGAGCTGTTTTTT. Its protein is CASSQDMGELFF.

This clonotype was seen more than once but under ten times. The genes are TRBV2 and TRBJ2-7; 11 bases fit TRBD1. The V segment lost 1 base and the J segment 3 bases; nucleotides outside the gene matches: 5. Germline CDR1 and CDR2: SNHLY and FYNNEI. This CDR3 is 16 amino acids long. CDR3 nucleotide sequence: TGTGCCAGCAGTGAAGGACAGGGACAGGGGGTCTACGAGCAGTACTTC. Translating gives CASSEGQGQGVYEQYF.

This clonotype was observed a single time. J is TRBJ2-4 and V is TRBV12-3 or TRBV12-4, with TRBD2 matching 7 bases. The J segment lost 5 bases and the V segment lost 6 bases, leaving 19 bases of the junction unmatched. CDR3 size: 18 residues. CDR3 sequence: CASSMLEGGFWMENIQYF. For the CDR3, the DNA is TGTGCCAGCAGCATGTTAGAGGGAGGGTTCTGGATGGAAAACATTCAGTACTTC.

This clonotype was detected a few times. Here the CDR3 DNA reads TGTGCCAGCAGCTTAGCGTCAACAGGGGGTCTGGGAAGCTCCTACAATGAGCAGTTCTTC. This codes for CASSLASTGGLGSSYNEQFF. This chain connects TRBV7-8 to TRBJ2-1, with TRBD1 matching 8 bases. The V gene's germline CDR1 is SGHVS and CDR2 FQNEAQ. CDR3 length: 20 residues. Trimming removed 0 bases from V and 0 bases from J; junction bases left unmatched: 13.

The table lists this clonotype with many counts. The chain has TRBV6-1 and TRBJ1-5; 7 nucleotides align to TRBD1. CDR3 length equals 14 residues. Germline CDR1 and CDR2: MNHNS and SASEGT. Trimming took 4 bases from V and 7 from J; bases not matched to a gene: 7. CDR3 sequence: CASSVRQGGQPQHF. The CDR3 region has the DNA TGTGCCAGCAGTGTGAGACAGGGCGGCCAGCCCCAGCATTTT.

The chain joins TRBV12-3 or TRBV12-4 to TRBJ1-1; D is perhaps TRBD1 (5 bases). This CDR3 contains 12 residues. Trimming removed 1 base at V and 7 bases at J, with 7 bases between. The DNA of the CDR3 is TGTGCCAGCAGTTTAGAGGGGCATGAAGCTTTCTTT. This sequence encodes CASSLEGHEAFF.

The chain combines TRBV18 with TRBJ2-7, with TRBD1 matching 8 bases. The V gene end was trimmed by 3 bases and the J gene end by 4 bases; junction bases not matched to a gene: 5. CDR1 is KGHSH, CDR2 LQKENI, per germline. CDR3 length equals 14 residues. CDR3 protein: CASSPLDREYEQYF. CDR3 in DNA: TGTGCCAGCTCACCGCTGGACAGGGAATACGAGCAGTACTTC.

The CDR3 loop reads CATSRPIDTEAFF. The CDR3 nucleotides are TGTGCCACCAGCAGACCTATTGACACTGAAGCTTTCTTT. The gene calls are TRBV15 and TRBJ1-1; D gene uncertain. The CDR3 loop spans 13 amino acids. V gave up 2 bases and J gave up 3 bases, with 7 bases separating them. Germline-derived CDR1 and CDR2 are LNHNV and YYDKDF (reference sequence).

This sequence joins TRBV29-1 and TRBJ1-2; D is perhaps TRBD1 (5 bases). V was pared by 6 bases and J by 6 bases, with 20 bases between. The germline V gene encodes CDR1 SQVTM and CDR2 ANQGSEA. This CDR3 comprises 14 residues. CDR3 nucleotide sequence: TGCAGCGTCCTGCCTGATTGGGGGACGGATGGCTACACCTTC. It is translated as CSVLPDWGTDGYTF. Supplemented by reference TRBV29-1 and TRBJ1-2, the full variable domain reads SAVISQKPSRDICQRGTSLTIQCQVDSQVTMMFWYRQQPGQSLTLIATANQGSEATYESGFVIDKFPISRPNLTFSTLTVSNMSPEDSSIYLCSVLPDWGTDGYTFGSGTRLTVV.

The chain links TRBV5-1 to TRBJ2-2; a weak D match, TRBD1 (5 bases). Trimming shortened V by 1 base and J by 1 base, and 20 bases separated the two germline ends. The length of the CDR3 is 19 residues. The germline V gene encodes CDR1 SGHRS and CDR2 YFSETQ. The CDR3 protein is CASSLLDTGNPWNTGELFF. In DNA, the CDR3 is TGCGCCAGCAGCTTGTTGGATACAGGAAACCCTTGGAACACCGGGGAGCTGTTTTTT.

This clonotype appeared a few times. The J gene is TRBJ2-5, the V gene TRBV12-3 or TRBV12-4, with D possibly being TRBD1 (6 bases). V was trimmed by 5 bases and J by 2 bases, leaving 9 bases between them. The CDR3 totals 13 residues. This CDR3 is CASSTTGQETQYF. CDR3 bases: TGTGCCAGCAGTACGACAGGACAAGAGACCCAGTACTTC.

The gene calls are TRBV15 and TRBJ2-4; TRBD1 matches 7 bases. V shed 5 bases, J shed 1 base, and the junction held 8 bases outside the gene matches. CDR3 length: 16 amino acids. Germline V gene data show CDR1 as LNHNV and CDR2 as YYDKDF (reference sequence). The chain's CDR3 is CATSALPTGAKNIQYF. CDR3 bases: TGTGCCACCAGCGCCCTCCCGACAGGGGCCAAAAACATTCAGTACTTC.

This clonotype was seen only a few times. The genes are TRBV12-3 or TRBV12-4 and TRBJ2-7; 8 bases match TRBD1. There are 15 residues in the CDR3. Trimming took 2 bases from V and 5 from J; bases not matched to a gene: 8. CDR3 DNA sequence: TGTGCCAGCAGTTTATCCGGGACAGGAGACCACGAGCAGTACTTC. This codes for CASSLSGTGDHEQYF.